This TCR beta chain was captured in a study of T cell responses to AZD1222 COVID-19 vaccine. Study results and caveats: Donors were mostly white British, more females; clonal diversity possibly underestimated. As reported, nearly half of all spike-specific TCRs target variant regions that are unmutated. CD4 TCRs covered the whole spike, strongest at regions 160-218 and 743-854.

The V end lost 0 bases, the J end lost 7 bases, and 10 bases lay between the germline ends. This CDR3 comprises 15 residues. From germline, CDR1 is SGHDN and CDR2 FVKESK. Comment on this clone: Its antigen is currently unknown.

The repertoire was sequenced with immunoSEQ multiplex PCR; TCRdb's copy has only in-frame clones and lacks some. The sample contains 72,000 or so clones, 87% of which appear only once. The sequences come from peripheral blood, collected on day 0 of AZD1222 vaccination. This clonotype was obtained from an adult in good health. The rearrangement links TRBV14 to TRBJ1-6, with D possibly matching TRBD1 (5 bases). The CDR3 loop reads CASSQEFRANSPLHF. DNA for the CDR3: TGTGCCAGCAGCCAAGAGTTCAGGGCGAATTCACCCCTCCACTTT.